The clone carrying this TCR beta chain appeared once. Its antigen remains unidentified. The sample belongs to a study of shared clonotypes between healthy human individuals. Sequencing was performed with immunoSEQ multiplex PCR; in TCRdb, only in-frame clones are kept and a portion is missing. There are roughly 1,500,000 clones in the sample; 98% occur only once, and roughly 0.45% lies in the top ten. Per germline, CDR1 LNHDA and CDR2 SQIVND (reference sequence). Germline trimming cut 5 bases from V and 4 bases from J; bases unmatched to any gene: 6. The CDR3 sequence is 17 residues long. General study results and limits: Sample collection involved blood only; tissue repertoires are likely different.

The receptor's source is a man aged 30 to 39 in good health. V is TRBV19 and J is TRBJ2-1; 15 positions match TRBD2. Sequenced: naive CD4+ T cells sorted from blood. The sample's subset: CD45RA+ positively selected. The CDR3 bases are TGTGCCAGTAGTGAGGGACTAGCGGGAGGTCTATACAATGAGCAGTTCTTC. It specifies CASSEGLAGGLYNEQFF. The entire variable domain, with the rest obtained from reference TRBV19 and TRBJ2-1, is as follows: DGGITQSPKYLFRKEGQNVTLSCEQNLNHDAMYWYRQDPGQGLRLIYYSQIVNDFQKGDIAEGYSVSREKKESFPLTVTSAQKNPTAFYLCASSEGLAGGLYNEQFFGPGTRLTVL.